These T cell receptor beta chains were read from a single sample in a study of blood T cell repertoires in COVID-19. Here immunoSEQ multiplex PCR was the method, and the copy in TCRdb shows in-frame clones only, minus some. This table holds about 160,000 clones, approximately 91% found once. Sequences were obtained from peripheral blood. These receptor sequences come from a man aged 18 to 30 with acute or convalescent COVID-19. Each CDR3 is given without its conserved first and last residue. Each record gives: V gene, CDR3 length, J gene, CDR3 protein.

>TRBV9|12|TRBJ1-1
ASSPGQVNTEAF
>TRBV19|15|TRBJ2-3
ASSIWQGHSSTDTQY
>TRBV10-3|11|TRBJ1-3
AIRSTAVGTIY
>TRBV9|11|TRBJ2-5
ASSVHRQETQY
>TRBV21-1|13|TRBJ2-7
ASSRRRDRAGEQY
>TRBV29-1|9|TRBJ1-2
SVDGGYGYT
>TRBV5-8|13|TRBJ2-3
ASSLEGTRTDTQY
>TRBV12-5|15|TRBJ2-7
ASGLAQPGQEGYEQY
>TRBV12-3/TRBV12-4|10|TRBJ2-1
ASRRVLDEQF
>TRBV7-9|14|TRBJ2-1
ASSSPFLPRNNEQF
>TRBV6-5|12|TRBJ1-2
ASSPGGQIGGYT
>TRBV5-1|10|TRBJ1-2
ASSAQGGGYT
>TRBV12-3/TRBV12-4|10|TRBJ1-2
ASSIGDYGYT
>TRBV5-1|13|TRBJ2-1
ASSDAGGQRNEQF
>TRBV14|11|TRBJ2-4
ASSQVGGNIQY
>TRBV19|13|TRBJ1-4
ASSHPRGQNEKLF
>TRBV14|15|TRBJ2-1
ASSLHLLAGDRNEQF
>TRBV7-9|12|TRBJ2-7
ASSPGAPAYEQY
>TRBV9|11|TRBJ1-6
ASSVSPRSPLH
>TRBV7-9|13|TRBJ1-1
ASSLVGRENTEAF
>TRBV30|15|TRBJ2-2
AWSGLAGDANTGELF
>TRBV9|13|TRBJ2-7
ASSVWPDSTSGQY
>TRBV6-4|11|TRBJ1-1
ASSDSTGGAAF
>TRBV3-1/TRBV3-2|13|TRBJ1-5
ASSQVSGGNQPQH
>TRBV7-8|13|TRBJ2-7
ASSLSPGQGSAQY
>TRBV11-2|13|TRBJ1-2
ASSLDPRGRRGYT
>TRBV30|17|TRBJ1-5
AWSQKVAFAGESNQPQH
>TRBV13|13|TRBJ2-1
ASSFRGNSYNEQF
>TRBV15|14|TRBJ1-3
ATSRVGQGTGNTIY